Presented here are 32 T cell receptor beta chains from one specimen sequenced in a study of shared clonotypes between healthy human individuals. Clones were sequenced by immunoSEQ multiplex PCR, and TCRdb holds only the in-frame ones, with some missing. The sample has about 2 million clones; about 95% are singletons. Naive-designated CD8 cells lacked CD45RO, were positively enriched for CCR7, and omitted terminally differentiated effector memory CD45RA+ cells. Sequenced sample: naive CD8+ T cells sorted from blood. The receptors come from a man younger than 35 in good health.

The chain is built from TRBV19 and TRBJ2-7; TRBD1 is a possible D gene (5 bases). Germline V CDR1 and CDR2: LNHDA, SQIVND (reference sequence). The CDR3 spans 14 residues. The germline V and J ends were trimmed by 3 bases and 3 bases, with 12 bases remaining between them. CDR3 residues: CASSIQGPDYEQYF. In DNA form, the CDR3 reads TGTGCCAGTAGTATTCAGGGTCCGGACTACGAGCAGTACTTC.

The chain joins TRBV28 to TRBJ2-4; D is perhaps TRBD1 (6 bases). Trimming took off 4 bases at V and 5 bases at J, with 9 bases between the two ends. The CDR3 covers 13 residues. Germline assignment: CDR1 MDHEN and CDR2 SYDVKM. This chain's CDR3 is CASSWTEENIQYF. Here the CDR3 DNA reads TGTGCCAGCAGTTGGACAGAAGAAAACATTCAGTACTTC.

This chain uses TRBV14 with TRBJ2-7; a possible D gene is TRBD2 (6 bases). With 5 bases removed from V and 1 base from J, the gap between germline ends came to 15 bases. The germline V gene encodes CDR1 SGHDN and CDR2 FVKESK. The CDR3 extends over 15 amino acids. The CDR3 bases are TGTGCCAGCAGCTCTTGGGGGGTGTCTTCCTACGAGCAGTACTTC. Protein: CASSSWGVSSYEQYF.

About this clone itself: Other nucleotide sequences in the sample specify the same CDR3. The chain employs TRBV9 and TRBJ2-7; TRBD1 is a possible D gene (8 bases). The germline V gene has CDR1 SGDLS and CDR2 YYNGEE. The CDR3 sequence is 15 residues long. The V and J ends lost 0 bases and 3 bases respectively, with 13 bases between them. CDR3 loop: CASSVATGGVYEQYF. The CDR3 DNA sequence: TGTGCCAGCAGCGTAGCCACAGGGGGGGTCTACGAGCAGTACTTC. The entire variable domain, with the rest obtained from reference TRBV9 and TRBJ2-7, is as follows: DSGVTQTPKHLITATGQRVTLRCSPRSGDLSVYWYQQSLDQGLQFLIQYYNGEERAKGNILERFSAQQFPDLHSELNLSSLELGDSALYFCASSVATGGVYEQYFGPGTRLTVT.

Note on this clone: Other DNA variants within this sample encode the same CDR3. The chain uses TRBV28 and TRBJ1-3; D perhaps matches TRBD1 (6 bases). This CDR3 contains 14 residues. The V end was cut by 6 bases, the J end by 0 bases, with 9 bases between. The germline CDR1 and CDR2 sequences are MDHEN and SYDVKM. The CDR3 sequence: CASRTGFSGNTIYF. In DNA form, the CDR3 reads TGTGCCAGCAGAACAGGGTTCTCTGGAAACACCATATATTTT.

As concerns this clone: Other DNA sequences of this sample code for an identical CDR3. V usage is TRBV6-1 and J usage is TRBJ1-2; 10 bases map to TRBD1. The CDR3 has 14 residues. Germline V gene data show CDR1 as MNHNS and CDR2 as SASEGT. The ends lost 5 bases at V and 2 bases at J; junction bases unmatched: 2. DNA of the CDR3: TGTGCCAGCAGTCCGGGACAGGGGAACTATGGCTACACCTTC. It is translated as CASSPGQGNYGYTF.

The count of this clone is one. The V and J genes are TRBV9 and TRBJ2-1, with D tentatively TRBD2 (5 bases). This CDR3 has 14 amino acids. Trimming removed 0 bases at V and 6 bases at J, with 10 bases between. Germline values: CDR1 SGDLS, CDR2 YYNGEE. The CDR3 sequence: CASSVGLSLNEQFF. The CDR3 DNA follows: TGTGCCAGCAGCGTAGGACTAAGCCTCAATGAGCAGTTCTTC.

This chain links TRBV9 with TRBJ2-1, with TRBD2 matching 11 bases. After removal of 4 bases from V and 8 bases from J, the junction contained 5 bases not matched to a gene. The CDR3 totals 14 residues. Germline values: CDR1 SGDLS, CDR2 YYNGEE. The CDR3 sequence is CASSLAGGPHEQFF. CDR3 sequence (DNA): TGTGCCAGCAGCCTAGCGGGAGGCCCCCATGAGCAGTTCTTC. Looking up the rest from reference TRBV9 and TRBJ2-1 gives the full variable domain: DSGVTQTPKHLITATGQRVTLRCSPRSGDLSVYWYQQSLDQGLQFLIQYYNGEERAKGNILERFSAQQFPDLHSELNLSSLELGDSALYFCASSLAGGPHEQFFGPGTRLTVL.

The J gene is TRBJ2-1, the V gene TRBV27; D perhaps matches TRBD2 (5 bases). Deletions cut 5 bases from V and 8 bases from J, with 16 bases between. Germline V CDR1 and CDR2: MNHEY, SMNVEV (reference sequence). This CDR3 spans 14 amino acids. The CDR3 protein is CASSGLATGDEQFF. The CDR3 DNA reads as TGTGCCAGCAGTGGACTGGCGACCGGAGATGAGCAGTTCTTC.

The chain combines TRBV29-1 with TRBJ2-7; the match to TRBD2 covers 7 bases. Unmatched junction bases numbered 10, after V lost 5 bases and J lost 6 bases. The CDR3 has 13 residues. Germline CDR1 is SQVTM and CDR2 is ANQGSEA. Here the CDR3 reads CSVLAGAPSEQYF. In nucleotides, the CDR3 is TGCAGCGTTCTCGCGGGAGCTCCTTCCGAGCAGTACTTC.

The V call is TRBV19, the J call TRBJ1-1; possibly TRBD1 for D (6 bases). Germline CDR1 is LNHDA and CDR2 is SQIVND (reference sequence). V was shortened by 5 bases and J by 0 bases, with 13 bases between the two germline ends. The length of the CDR3 is 15 residues. CDR3 DNA sequence: TGTGCCAGTAGTCAGGAAGGGGGGTTGAACACTGAAGCTTTCTTT. This sequence encodes CASSQEGGLNTEAFF.

CDR3 sequence reads: CASRSGPMEVYEQYF. DNA for the CDR3: TGTGCCAGCAGGTCCGGACCTATGGAGGTATACGAGCAGTACTTC. V and J are TRBV27 and TRBJ2-7; the D gene is possibly TRBD2 (5 bases). Germline CDR1 MNHEY, CDR2 SMNVEV (reference sequence). The CDR3 totals 15 residues. Deletions cut 6 bases from V and 4 bases from J, with 19 bases between.

This clone was found once. The chain couples TRBV11-2 to TRBJ1-6; D unclear. This CDR3 is 14 amino acids long. Per the germline V gene, CDR1 is SGHAT and CDR2 is FQNNGV. V lost 5 bases, J lost 8 bases, and 13 bases lay in between. In DNA form, the CDR3 reads TGTGCCAGCAGCCAACACGGGGTGGATTCACCCCTCCACTTT. Its translation: CASSQHGVDSPLHF.

The chain has TRBV5-1 and TRBJ1-1; TRBD1 is a possible D gene (5 bases). V was pared by 3 bases and J by 8 bases, with 11 bases between. CDR3 length equals 12 residues. Germline V gene lookup returns CDR1 SGHRS and CDR2 YFSETQ. CDR3 nucleotides: TGCGCCAGCAGCTCTGACAGTCTCGAAGCTTTCTTT. Amino acid sequence: CASSSDSLEAFF.

J is TRBJ2-7 and V is TRBV11-2; no reliable D call. Germline values: CDR1 SGHAT, CDR2 FQNNGV. Trimming took 5 bases from V and 3 from J, leaving 11 bases between them. This CDR3 has 13 amino acids. The CDR3 loop reads CASSPGMGYEQYF. CDR3 bases: TGTGCCAGCAGCCCTGGTATGGGCTACGAGCAGTACTTC. Looking up the rest from reference TRBV11-2 and TRBJ2-7 gives the full variable domain: EAGVAQSPRYKIIEKRQSVAFWCNPISGHATLYWYQQILGQGPKLLIQFQNNGVVDDSQLPKDRFSAERLKGVDSTLKIQPAKLEDSAVYLCASSPGMGYEQYFGPGTRLTVT.

The genes are TRBV10-3 and TRBJ2-5; D unclear. The V gene's germline CDR1 is ENHRY and CDR2 SYGVKD. There are 12 residues in the CDR3. With 2 bases removed from V and 3 bases from J, the gap between germline ends came to 4 bases. In nucleotides, the CDR3 is TGTGCCATCAGTGAGCCCGAAGAGACCCAGTACTTC. It codes for CAISEPEETQYF.

The chain has TRBV5-6 and TRBJ2-7; the match to TRBD1 covers 10 bases. Trimming removed 3 bases from V and 5 bases from J; junction bases left unmatched: 5. The length of the CDR3 is 14 residues. Germline assignment: CDR1 SGHDT and CDR2 YYEEEE. The CDR3 is CASSSGTGVNEQYF. The CDR3 DNA sequence: TGTGCCAGCAGCTCTGGGACAGGGGTCAACGAGCAGTACTTC. Variable domain in full (rest from reference TRBV5-6 and TRBJ2-7): DAGVTQSPTHLIKTRGQQVTLRCSPKSGHDTVSWYQQALGQGPQFIFQYYEEEERQRGNFPDRFSGHQFPNYSSELNVNALLLGDSALYLCASSSGTGVNEQYFGPGTRLTVT.

This chain joins TRBV14 and TRBJ1-6, with unresolved D. V lost 5 bases to trimming and J lost 0 bases, with 14 bases between them. The length of the CDR3 is 17 residues. Germline V gene sequence: CDR1 SGHDN, CDR2 FVKESK. Written as DNA, the CDR3 is TGTGCCAGCAGCGGACGGGAGAGGGACTCCTATAATTCACCCCTCCACTTT. It is translated as CASSGRERDSYNSPLHF.

This clone was detected only once. The chain carries TRBV29-1 and TRBJ2-3; 12 bases are a match to TRBD2. The length of the CDR3 is 15 residues. Germline CDR1 SQVTM, CDR2 ANQGSEA. The J segment lost 4 bases and the V segment lost 6 bases, leaving 8 bases of the junction unmatched. The CDR3 sequence is CSVAGLAGGSDTQYF. Here the CDR3 DNA reads TGCAGCGTGGCAGGCCTAGCGGGAGGGTCAGATACGCAGTATTTT.

This rearrangement joins TRBV5-1 to TRBJ2-5; D gene unclear. Trimming pared 0 bases from V and 5 bases from J, leaving 14 bases between. From germline, CDR1 is SGHRS and CDR2 YFSETQ. The CDR3 length is 15 residues. CDR3: CASSLGVQISETQYF. DNA of the CDR3: TGCGCCAGCAGCTTGGGAGTGCAGATTTCGGAGACCCAGTACTTC. Full variable domain (missing parts from reference TRBV5-1 and TRBJ2-5): KAGVTQTPRYLIKTRGQQVTLSCSPISGHRSVSWYQQTPGQGLQFLFEYFSETQRNKGNFPGRFSGRQFSNSRSEMNVSTLELGDSALYLCASSLGVQISETQYFGPGTRLLVL.

This chain links TRBV5-6 with TRBJ1-2, with TRBD1 matching over 8 bases. V shed 7 bases, J shed 4 bases, and the junction held 6 bases outside the gene matches. The V gene's germline CDR1 is SGHDT and CDR2 YYEEEE. CDR3 size: 13 residues. The CDR3 DNA reads as TGTGCCAGCGTGGACAGGGCTTCCTATGGCTACACCTTC. It encodes CASVDRASYGYTF.

V gene TRBV7-9 combines with J gene TRBJ2-5; 13 bases match TRBD2. CDR3 size: 17 residues. The germline CDR1 and CDR2 sequences are SEHNR and FQNEAQ (reference sequence). V dropped 4 bases and J dropped 5; count of bases not matched to a gene: 10. CDR3 protein: CASSWTSGSYTAETQYF. In nucleotides, the CDR3 is TGTGCCAGCAGCTGGACTAGCGGGAGTTATACAGCCGAGACCCAGTACTTC.

This chain connects TRBV6-5 to TRBJ2-5; 8 bases are shared with TRBD2. The CDR3 contains 14 residues. The germline gives CDR1 MNHEY, CDR2 SVGAGI. The J segment lost 5 bases and the V segment lost 4 bases, leaving 6 bases of the junction unmatched. CDR3 sequence reads: CASSFMTSVETQYF. CDR3 DNA: TGTGCCAGCAGTTTCATGACTAGCGTTGAGACCCAGTACTTC.

The V and J genes are TRBV5-1 and TRBJ2-2, with 9 bases lining up with TRBD2. Trimming took 0 bases from V and 6 from J; bases not matched to a gene: 6. This CDR3 comprises 16 residues. In germline, CDR1 is SGHRS, CDR2 YFSETQ. CDR3: CASSLDAGGRSGELFF. The CDR3 bases are TGCGCCAGCAGCTTGGACGCGGGAGGGAGATCCGGGGAGCTGTTTTTT.

The chain carries TRBV7-6 and TRBJ2-2, with 9 bases matching TRBD2. Germline V gene data show CDR1 as SGHVS and CDR2 as FNYEAQ. This CDR3 has 18 residues. V gave up 0 bases and J gave up 9 bases; unmatched junction bases: 14. In nucleotides, the CDR3 is TGTGCCAGCAGCTTAGCGCTCCCGGCGGGAGGGGTACCGAGGGAGCTGTTTTTT. This encodes CASSLALPAGGVPRELFF.

J is TRBJ1-5 and V is TRBV21-1; the D call in the table, TRBD1, was not verified against the DNA. TRBV21-1 is marked as a pseudogene. The CDR3 covers 14 residues. CDR3 sequence: CASSIGQAGQPQHF. CDR3 DNA: TGTGCCAGCAGCATAGGACAGGCGGGACAGCCCCAGCATTTT.

This chain joins TRBV4-3 and TRBJ2-7; 8 bases align to TRBD1. The V segment lost 0 bases and the J segment 3 bases; nucleotides outside the gene matches: 7. The CDR3 covers 16 residues. CDR1 LGHNA and CDR2 YSLEER come from the germline V gene. Here the CDR3 reads CASSQDLGDRFYEQYF. In nucleotides, the CDR3 is TGCGCCAGCAGCCAAGATTTAGGGGACAGGTTCTACGAGCAGTACTTC.

The chain links TRBV11-1 to TRBJ1-6; no clear D. Germline loops: CDR1 SGHAT, CDR2 FQDESV (reference sequence). The CDR3 extends over 14 amino acids. Deletions cut 4 bases from V and 6 bases from J, with 10 bases between. The chain's CDR3 is CASSSWGSNSPLHF. The CDR3 DNA reads TGTGCCAGCAGCTCGTGGGGTTCTAATTCACCCCTCCACTTT.

The genes are TRBV19 and TRBJ1-1; tentative D call: TRBD1 (5 bases). The CDR3 loop spans 13 amino acids. V gave up 2 bases and J gave up 4 bases, with 8 bases separating them. In germline, CDR1 is LNHDA, CDR2 SQIVND (reference sequence). The CDR3 DNA sequence: TGTGCCAGTAGTATAAAGGGACCCACTGAAGCTTTCTTT. As protein: CASSIKGPTEAFF. The complete variable domain, with remaining parts taken from reference TRBV19 and TRBJ1-1, reads DGGITQSPKYLFRKEGQNVTLSCEQNLNHDAMYWYRQDPGQGLRLIYYSQIVNDFQKGDIAEGYSVSREKKESFPLTVTSAQKNPTAFYLCASSIKGPTEAFFGQGTRLTVV.

J is TRBJ2-7 and V is TRBV28; D may be TRBD1 (5 bases). V lost 5 bases and J 5 bases, leaving 19 bases between the germline ends. The CDR3 covers 15 residues. The germline gives CDR1 MDHEN, CDR2 SYDVKM. The CDR3 DNA sequence: TGTGCCAGCAGTACCCCTCCAGGGTCTAGGGACGAGCAGTACTTC. Translation gives CASSTPPGSRDEQYF.

This rearrangement joins TRBV28 to TRBJ1-1; a weak D match, TRBD1 (5 bases). Germline-derived CDR1 and CDR2 are MDHEN and SYDVKM. CDR3 length: 15 amino acids. The V end lost 0 bases, the J end lost 3 bases, and 11 bases lay between the germline ends. Written as DNA, the CDR3 is TGTGCCAGCAGTTTATGGCGTACAGGCTACACTGAAGCTTTCTTT. Translation: CASSLWRTGYTEAFF.

The V call is TRBV19, the J call TRBJ2-7; D perhaps matches TRBD2 (6 bases). CDR3 length: 14 residues. CDR1 and CDR2 (germline): LNHDA, SQIVND (reference sequence). V was shortened by 1 base and J by 4 bases, with 11 bases between the two germline ends. This CDR3 is CASSIAGDLYEQYF. CDR3 nucleotide sequence: TGTGCCAGTAGTATAGCGGGAGACCTTTACGAGCAGTACTTC.